This entry lists 20 T cell receptor beta chains sequenced from one sample in a study of beta chain features in type 1 diabetes. General study results and limits: Shorter TCRB CDR3s, moderately but significantly so, marked every one of the four CD4+ subsets in Type 1 diabetes patients.

No antigen has been assigned to these receptors. Investigators reverse transcribed all isolated RNA, so they sequenced expressed TCRB transcripts. Using immunoSEQ multiplex PCR, the repertoire was profiled, and TCRdb retains in-frame clones only, with some absent. The sample yields 600,000 to 700,000 clones, roughly 13% seen once. The sequencing sample was made of naive CD4+ T cells from blood. These receptors were obtained from a man in his late teens or twenties with type 1 diabetes.

In its sample, this clone was seen a few times. This chain joins TRBV30 and TRBJ1-1; maybe TRBD1 (5 bases). The CDR3 is 12 amino acids. V was cut by 2 bases and J by 5 bases, with 9 bases left in between. Germline CDR1 is GTSNPN and CDR2 is SVGIG (reference sequence). CDR3 DNA: TGTGCCTGGAGTCCAGGGAGAACTGAAGCTTTCTTT. This gives the protein CAWSPGRTEAFF.

This clone has a handful of counts. Other nucleotide sequences in the sample specify the same CDR3. The V gene is TRBV11-2, the J gene TRBJ1-1, with no clear D. There are 14 residues in the CDR3. CDR1 and CDR2 from the germline V gene are SGHAT and FQNNGV. Trimming stripped 1 base from V and 2 bases from J, with 8 bases between. CDR3 in amino acids: CASSLGTVNTEAFF. Written as DNA, the CDR3 is TGTGCCAGCAGCTTAGGTACAGTTAACACTGAAGCTTTCTTT.

This clone was counted between two and nine times. V gene TRBV4-3 combines with J gene TRBJ2-7; D not certain. Germline-derived CDR1 and CDR2 are LGHNA and YSLEER. Trimming cost V 3 bases and J 0 bases, with 9 bases left between them. The length of the CDR3 is 14 residues. The CDR3 bases are TGCGCCAGCAGCCATCCTCCCCGCTCCTACGAGCAGTACTTC. Protein product: CASSHPPRSYEQYF.

Concerning this clone: Other DNA sequences in this specimen translate into the identical CDR3. The genes are TRBV9 and TRBJ2-5; D remains ambiguous. The V gene's germline CDR1 is SGDLS and CDR2 YYNGEE. The V gene lost 0 bases and the J gene lost 5 bases, with 8 bases spanning the gap. This CDR3 spans 13 amino acids. The CDR3 sequence: CASSVGTRETQYF. CDR3 sequence (DNA): TGTGCCAGCAGCGTAGGAACCCGGGAGACCCAGTACTTC.

This clone occurred a few times. The chain links TRBV14 to TRBJ2-1; D remains ambiguous. The V gene lost 1 base and the J gene lost 0 bases, with 7 bases spanning the gap. Germline assignment: CDR1 SGHDN and CDR2 FVKESK. The CDR3 runs to 15 residues. CDR3 in amino acids: CASSQGLVSYNEQFF. CDR3 DNA: TGTGCCAGCAGCCAAGGCTTAGTCTCCTACAATGAGCAGTTCTTC.

The chain combines TRBV4-1 with TRBJ1-2, with 8 nucleotides matching TRBD1. CDR1 and CDR2 (germline): MGHRA, YSYEKL. V shed 2 bases and J 4 bases; nucleotides not matched to a gene: 9. The CDR3 has 16 amino acids. The CDR3 sequence: CASSQPRQGSGYGYTF. The CDR3, as DNA: TGCGCCAGCAGCCAACCTCGACAGGGGTCTGGCTATGGCTACACCTTC.

The rearrangement joins TRBV6-5 to TRBJ2-1; TRBD1 aligns across 9 bases. This CDR3 has 15 amino acids. V trimming: 6 bases; J trimming: 10 bases; junction bases outside the gene matches: 13. Looked up from germline, CDR1 is MNHEY and CDR2 is SVGAGI. The CDR3 sequence: CASRPDRGWPGEQFF. CDR3 DNA: TGTGCCAGCAGGCCAGACAGGGGGTGGCCGGGGGAGCAGTTCTTC.

In this sample, this clone turned up a few times. This chain joins TRBV5-1 and TRBJ1-5, with 8 bases that match TRBD1. There are 15 residues in the CDR3. Germline values: CDR1 SGHRS, CDR2 YFSETQ. Germline trimming cut 4 bases from V and 6 bases from J; bases unmatched to any gene: 9. CDR3: CASSKIPGGGQPQHF. CDR3 bases: TGCGCCAGCAGCAAAATTCCAGGGGGCGGTCAGCCCCAGCATTTT.

As concerns this clone: Being one base from a much bigger clone, this may be a read error. V gene TRBV11-2 combines with J gene TRBJ1-1; D is undetermined. Germline assignment: CDR1 SGHAT and CDR2 FQNNGV. The CDR3 sequence is 13 residues long. Trimming pared 2 bases from V and 1 base from J, leaving 5 bases between. DNA for the CDR3: TGTGCCAGCAGCTTACAGCGGAACACTGAAGCTTTCTTT. Translating gives CASSLQRNTEAFF.

V gene TRBV28 combines with J gene TRBJ2-7; 8 bases align to TRBD2. CDR1 is MDHEN and CDR2 is SYDVKM in the germline V gene. V gave up 3 bases and J gave up 6 bases; unmatched junction bases: 7. The CDR3 has 14 amino acids. CDR3: CASSFPGLEGEQYF. The CDR3 nucleotides read TGTGCCAGCAGTTTTCCGGGACTAGAGGGCGAGCAGTACTTC. Complete variable domain (other parts from reference TRBV28 and TRBJ2-7): DVKVTQSSRYLVKRTGEKVFLECVQDMDHENMFWYRQDPGLGLRLIYFSYDVKMKEKGDIPEGYSVSREKKERFSLILESASTNQTSMYLCASSFPGLEGEQYFGPGTRLTVT.

CDR3 coding DNA: TGTGCCAGTAGGATCCAAGGGGATGGATGGGATACGCAGTATTTT. Its translation is CASRIQGDGWDTQYF. The gene calls are TRBV19 and TRBJ2-3, with a weak D call TRBD1 (5 bases). V shed 6 bases and J shed 6 bases, with 19 bases lying between them. CDR3 length: 15 residues. In germline, CDR1 is LNHDA, CDR2 SQIVND (reference sequence). The full variable domain, rest sourced from reference TRBV19 and TRBJ2-3, is DGGITQSPKYLFRKEGQNVTLSCEQNLNHDAMYWYRQDPGQGLRLIYYSQIVNDFQKGDIAEGYSVSREKKESFPLTVTSAQKNPTAFYLCASRIQGDGWDTQYFGPGTRLTVL.

In its sample, this clone was seen a few times. The chain combines TRBV7-9 with TRBJ2-3, with D perhaps being TRBD1 or TRBD2 (5 bases each). Germline V CDR1 and CDR2: SEHNR, FQNEAQ (reference sequence). CDR3 length: 15 amino acids. The V end was cut by 3 bases, the J end by 5 bases, with 15 bases between. The CDR3 DNA sequence: TGTGCCAGCAGCTTCGGGACGTTCGAGGGAGATACGCAGTATTTT. Amino acids: CASSFGTFEGDTQYF.

This clone was seen more than once but under ten times. V is TRBV28 and J is TRBJ2-2, with 9 bases matching TRBD1. This CDR3 contains 17 residues. V shed 6 bases and J 1 base; nucleotides not matched to a gene: 9. Germline CDR1 MDHEN, CDR2 SYDVKM. The DNA of the CDR3 is TGTGCCAGCAGAGGACAGGGGTTTGTCGGGAACACCGGGGAGCTGTTTTTT. It is translated as CASRGQGFVGNTGELFF.

The J gene is TRBJ1-1, the V gene TRBV14, with D perhaps TRBD1 (5 bases). This CDR3 spans 11 amino acids. In germline, CDR1 is SGHDN, CDR2 FVKESK. V was cut by 5 bases and J by 5 bases, with 6 bases left in between. CDR3: CASSRGTEAFF. The CDR3 nucleotides read TGTGCCAGCAGCAGGGGAACTGAAGCTTTCTTT.

The V call is TRBV4-1, the J call TRBJ1-2; the match to TRBD1 covers 8 bases. Looked up from germline, CDR1 is MGHRA and CDR2 is YSYEKL. J lost 4 bases, V lost 1 base, and 2 bases had no gene match. The CDR3 has 14 residues. The CDR3 loop reads CASSQGQGAYGYTF. The CDR3 DNA follows: TGCGCCAGCAGCCAAGGGCAGGGGGCCTATGGCTACACCTTC.

The CDR3 is CASSPGQGGETQYF. The CDR3 coding sequence is TGTGCCAGCAGCCCAGGACAGGGGGGGGAGACCCAGTACTTC. V is TRBV7-2 and J is TRBJ2-5; 10 bases agree with TRBD1. CDR1 and CDR2 (germline): SGHTA, FQGNSA. Losses at the gene ends were 5 bases for V and 5 bases for J; bases not matched to a gene: 5. The CDR3 contains 14 residues.

This clone was found a few times. V usage is TRBV4-1 and J usage is TRBJ2-7, with 8 nucleotides matching TRBD1. J gave up 0 bases and V 1 base, and 2 bases lay outside the gene matches. This CDR3 is 15 amino acids long. CDR1 and CDR2 from the germline V gene are MGHRA and YSYEKL. The CDR3 DNA reads as TGCGCCAGCAGCCAAGGACAGGGGAGCTCCTACGAGCAGTACTTC. Translating it yields CASSQGQGSSYEQYF.

The chain joins TRBV6-5 to TRBJ2-3, with D possibly being TRBD2 (5 bases). Germline CDR1 MNHEY, CDR2 SVGAGI. With 7 bases removed from V and 6 bases from J, the gap between germline ends came to 8 bases. CDR3 length: 11 amino acids. The CDR3 DNA is TGTGCCAGCATGCGAGGGGATACGCAGTATTTT. The encoded protein is CASMRGDTQYF.

The CDR3 region has the DNA TGTGCCAGCAGTTTCCAACTACAAGAGACCCAGTACTTC. Amino acids: CASSFQLQETQYF. The V and J genes are TRBV27 and TRBJ2-5; D is unresolved. The CDR3 is made up of 13 amino acids. Germline V CDR1 and CDR2: MNHEY, SMNVEV (reference sequence). V lost 3 bases to trimming and J lost 2 bases, with 7 bases between them.

This chain links TRBV7-6 with TRBJ2-1; 16 positions match TRBD2. Unmatched junction bases numbered 13, after V lost 5 bases and J lost 6 bases. Germline V gene sequence: CDR1 SGHVS, CDR2 FNYEAQ. This CDR3 has 19 amino acids. The CDR3 coding sequence is TGTGCCAGCAGCCCCTCACCCGGGACTAGCGGGGGGGCCCTCAATGAGCAGTTCTTC. Translation: CASSPSPGTSGGALNEQFF. The complete variable domain, with remaining parts taken from reference TRBV7-6 and TRBJ2-1, reads GAGVSQSPRYKVTKRGQDVALRCDPISGHVSLYWYRQALGQGPEFLTYFNYEAQQDKSGLPNDRFSAERPEGSISTLTIQRTEQRDSAMYRCASSPSPGTSGGALNEQFFGPGTRLTVL.